A single T cell receptor beta chain is shown here with its context. CDR3 size: 17 residues. V was cut by 5 bases and J by 8 bases, with 25 bases left in between. Per the germline V gene, CDR1 is SGHAT and CDR2 is FQNNGV. Sequencing was performed with immunoSEQ multiplex PCR; in TCRdb, only in-frame clones are kept and a portion is missing. The sample holds some 48,000 clones, just under 80% seen once. Single viable CD3+CD4+CD8-CD45RO+ cells were sorted as the memory CD4+ T cells. The record originates from a study of memory CD4+ T cells and cytomegalovirus serostatus. The clonotype comes from an adult in good health and CMV-seronegative. The sample taken for sequencing was memory CD4+ T cells from blood. The chain recombines TRBV11-2 with TRBJ2-1; possibly TRBD1 or TRBD2 for D (5 bases each). The CDR3 loop reads CASSPLGAGSVWDEQFF. Written as DNA, the CDR3 is TGTGCCAGCAGCCCCCTCGGGGCAGGGTCGGTTTGGGATGAGCAGTTCTTC.